This T cell receptor (beta chain) was captured in a study of blood T cell repertoires in COVID-19. Background on the study: PBMCs, B-cell-depleted T cells, or T cells were the source of the cDNA or gDNA that made up the material.

Original analysis: By means of reference gene primer amplification, nucleated cell counts were estimated. The method was immunoSEQ multiplex PCR; TCRdb's version includes in-frame clones alone and lacks a portion of them. That table gives V, J and clone size, and the DNA gave D and trimming. The sample holds a few hundred thousand clones, around 85% seen once. In germline, CDR1 is SQVTM, CDR2 ANQGSEA. The CDR3 spans 13 residues. The V end was cut by 7 bases, the J end by 1 base, with 8 bases between. This clone was seen just once. Seattle cases were enrolled at active infection and followed longitudinally.

The TCR sequence derives from a human donor with COVID-19, enrolled during active disease. The donor label of this sample is uncertain. Source material: peripheral blood. This rearrangement joins TRBV29-1 to TRBJ2-6, with TRBD2 as a possible D gene (5 bases). CDR3 in DNA: TGCAGCGCTTCGGGATCTGGGGCCAACGTCCTGACTTTC. Its translation is CSASGSGANVLTF.